This entry lists 19 T cell receptor beta chains sequenced from one sample in a study of vaccination and CD4 T cells after COVID-19. Sequence data for DNA of cultured CD4+ T cells were generated by the Oncomine TCR Beta short-read assay. TCRdb independently ran MiXCR on the PCR reads; one entry per CDR3 protein. Of 25,000 to 30,000 distinct CDR3 sequences listed, 62% are singletons. Their antigen targets remain unknown. The treatment: roughly ten-day PBMC culture with coronavirus spike peptide pools or control peptides (ViraFEST assay). The source was CD4+ T cells from blood, cultured in vitro, collected after SARS-CoV-2 vaccination. Receptors originate from a human donor who received a COVID-19 vaccine.

The chain recombines TRBV9 with TRBJ1-1; no reliable D call. The CDR3 covers 14 residues. Germline lookup yields CDR1 SGDLS and CDR2 YYNGEE. Trimming removed 0 bases at V and 1 base at J, with 7 bases between. In DNA form, the CDR3 reads TGTGCCAGCAGCGTAGTTAACAAGAACACTGAAGCTTTCTTT. Protein sequence: CASSVVNKNTEAFF.

The chain carries TRBV11-2 and TRBJ1-2; 7 bases agree with TRBD1. The CDR3 consists of 15 residues. In germline, CDR1 is SGHAT, CDR2 FQNNGV. The V gene end was trimmed by 5 bases and the J gene end by 4 bases; junction bases not matched to a gene: 10. In DNA form, the CDR3 reads TGTGCCAGCAGCAATCACAGGGGACTGTTCTATGGCTACACCTTC. The encoded protein is CASSNHRGLFYGYTF.

The J gene is TRBJ2-5, the V gene TRBV6-1; 7 bases line up with TRBD2. The germline V gene encodes CDR1 MNHNS and CDR2 SASEGT. V lost 7 bases, J lost 5 bases, and 10 bases stayed unmatched. CDR3 length: 14 residues. CDR3 bases: TGTGCCAGCAAGATGACTAGCAGCGGGGAGACCCAGTACTTC. Translation: CASKMTSSGETQYF.

V usage is TRBV12-3 or TRBV12-4 and J usage is TRBJ2-3; maybe TRBD1 (5 bases). Trimming took 6 bases from V and 2 from J, leaving 12 bases between them. This CDR3 contains 14 residues. The CDR3 spells CASSPDIHTDTQYF. The CDR3 nucleotides read TGTGCCAGCAGCCCGGACATCCACACAGATACGCAGTATTTT.

The rearrangement joins TRBV24-1 to TRBJ2-5, with D possibly TRBD1 on 6 matching bases. CDR3 length: 14 residues. The ends were cut back, 3 bases at V and 4 bases at J, with 11 bases in the middle. Germline CDR1 is KGHDR and CDR2 is SFDVKD. This CDR3 reads CATSDATGRETQYF. DNA of the CDR3: TGTGCCACCAGTGATGCTACAGGGCGAGAGACCCAGTACTTC.

The chain is built from TRBV10-1 and TRBJ2-5; 8 nucleotides agree with TRBD1. The trim removed 0 bases at V and 5 bases at J, leaving 5 bases unmatched. Per germline, CDR1 WNHNN and CDR2 SYGVQD (reference sequence). The CDR3 covers 15 residues. The CDR3 region is CASSESGRGLETQYF. The CDR3 DNA follows: TGCGCCAGCAGTGAGTCTGGCAGGGGGCTTGAGACCCAGTACTTC.

The table lists this clonotype with a few counts. The chain carries TRBV20-1 and TRBJ2-1, with TRBD2 matching over 13 bases. V was clipped by 5 bases and J by 5 bases; unmatched bases: 9. This CDR3 contains 16 residues. Germline CDR1 reads DFQATT; CDR2 reads SNEGSKA (reference sequence). The CDR3 DNA reads TGCAGTGCTGACTTCTGGACTAGCGGGGGACACAATGAGCAGTTCTTC. Translated, it gives CSADFWTSGGHNEQFF.

The J gene is TRBJ1-5, the V gene TRBV6-2 or TRBV6-3; 8 bases line up with TRBD1. Germline loops: CDR1 MNHEY, CDR2 SVGEGT. The CDR3 runs 15 residues. CDR3 DNA sequence: TGTGCAAGCGCCGGACAGGGCGGGGGGAATCAGCCCCAGCATTTT. It yields the protein CASAGQGGGNQPQHF.

As for this clonotype: Since the CDR3 does not end with the conserved phenylalanine or tryptophan, this likely comes from a read error. This sequence joins TRBV10-1 and TRBJ1-2; D not certain. Looked up from germline, CDR1 is WNHNN and CDR2 is SYGVQD (reference sequence). This CDR3 has 16 amino acids. V dropped 2 bases and J dropped 0 bases, with 13 bases sitting between them. This CDR3 is CASSETFGESNYGYTI. For the CDR3, the DNA is TGCGCCAGCAGTGAGACATTTGGGGAATCTAACTATGGCTACACCATC.

The chain recombines TRBV4-1 with TRBJ2-5; 9 nucleotides match TRBD2. The CDR3 consists of 18 residues. With V trimmed by 3 bases and J by 2 bases, 13 bases remained unmatched. Germline loops: CDR1 MGHRA, CDR2 YSYEKL. CDR3 region: CASSHPGLAEKNQETQYF. CDR3 nucleotides: TGCGCCAGCAGCCACCCGGGACTAGCAGAAAAGAATCAAGAGACCCAGTACTTC.

This clonotype was seen a handful of times. The chain carries TRBV6-5 and TRBJ1-5, with no clear D. The germline V gene encodes CDR1 MNHEY and CDR2 SVGAGI. The CDR3 loop spans 15 amino acids. The V gene lost 3 bases and the J gene lost 6 bases, with 15 bases spanning the gap. The DNA of the CDR3 is TGTGCCAGCAGTTATGGCTATCATGCAGGTCAGCCCCAGCATTTT. Translation: CASSYGYHAGQPQHF.

The J gene is TRBJ2-5, the V gene TRBV21-1. TRBV21-1 is a pseudogene segment. The CDR3 sequence is 12 residues long. The CDR3 nucleotides are TGTGCCAGCAGCCTTGCTCCAGAGACCCAGTACTTC. It codes for CASSLAPETQYF.

CDR3 DNA sequence: TGTGCCAGCAGTTACTCCGCCAGCTACGAGCAGTACTTC. It is translated as CASSYSASYEQYF. The chain joins TRBV6-5 to TRBJ2-7; D gene unclear. The V and J ends lost 0 bases and 3 bases respectively, with 6 bases between them. CDR1 and CDR2 (germline): MNHEY, SVGAGI. The CDR3 spans 13 residues.

The chain has TRBV4-2 and TRBJ1-3; D is unresolved. The CDR3 is 13 amino acids. V was shortened by 0 bases and J by 4 bases, with 4 bases between the two germline ends. Germline lookup yields CDR1 LGHNA and CDR2 YNFKEQ. The CDR3 protein is CASSQDQGNTIYF. The CDR3 DNA sequence: TGTGCCAGCAGCCAAGATCAAGGAAACACCATATATTTT.

The chain is built from TRBV20-1 and TRBJ2-7, with unresolved D. There are 15 residues in the CDR3. Germline V gives CDR1 DFQATT, CDR2 SNEGSKA (reference sequence). Trimming took off 3 bases at V and 3 bases at J, with 18 bases between the two ends. For the CDR3, the DNA is TGCAGTGCTAGTTTTACAACATCAATTAACTACGAGCAGTACTTC. It specifies CSASFTTSINYEQYF.

This chain links TRBV6-1 with TRBJ2-7; D gene ambiguous. Germline CDR1 MNHNS, CDR2 SASEGT. The CDR3 extends over 13 amino acids. Trimming cost V 5 bases and J 2 bases, with 10 bases left between them. DNA of the CDR3: TGTGCCAGCAGTCGAGACAAAGCCTACGAGCAGTACTTC. It codes for CASSRDKAYEQYF.

The V gene is TRBV14, the J gene TRBJ2-3; 11 nucleotides match TRBD2. The V gene end was trimmed by 3 bases and the J gene end by 1 base; junction bases not matched to a gene: 3. This CDR3 is 16 amino acids long. Germline CDR1 reads SGHDN; CDR2 reads FVKESK. The CDR3 sequence: CASSQGLAERTDTQYF. The CDR3 DNA follows: TGTGCCAGCAGCCAGGGACTAGCGGAGCGCACAGATACGCAGTATTTT. Looking up the rest from reference TRBV14 and TRBJ2-3 gives the full variable domain: EAGVTQFPSHSVIEKGQTVTLRCDPISGHDNLYWYRRVMGKEIKFLLHFVKESKQDESGMPNNRFLAERTGGTYSTLKVQPAELEDSGVYFCASSQGLAERTDTQYFGPGTRLTVL.

The chain has TRBV15 and TRBJ1-1; unclear D gene. The CDR3 is 13 amino acids. V was cut by 5 bases and J by 0 bases, with 7 bases left in between. Germline loops: CDR1 LNHNV, CDR2 YYDKDF (reference sequence). The CDR3 here is CATSRNMNTEAFF. CDR3 sequence (DNA): TGTGCCACCAGCCGGAACATGAACACTGAAGCTTTCTTT.

The V call is TRBV5-1, the J call TRBJ2-3; 8 bases are a match to TRBD2. Germline V gene sequence: CDR1 SGHRS, CDR2 YFSETQ. Trimming cost V 7 bases and J 0 bases; bases outside gene matches: 7. The CDR3 is made up of 15 amino acids. CDR3 bases: TGCGCCAGCTATCAATCGGGGGGGAGCACAGATACGCAGTATTTT. Its protein product is CASYQSGGSTDTQYF.